This T cell receptor (beta chain) is drawn from a study of graft-versus-host responses after intestinal transplantation. Across the study: Transplants given to recipients were multivisceral, liver-intestinal, or isolated intestinal.

V was pared by 2 bases and J by 2 bases, with 7 bases between. This CDR3 has 13 residues. Germline values: CDR1 MNHEY, CDR2 SMNVEV (reference sequence). Whole-study results and caveats: GvH clones surfaced in recipient marrow, some emerging earlier in ileum or blood.

Produced via immunoSEQ multiplex PCR; TCRdb's table is partial and in-frame only. The sample yields some 77,000 clones, 92% seen once. Points on this clone: What it recognizes is unknown.

The V gene is TRBV27, the J gene TRBJ2-7; D is unclear. The clonotype was recovered from a human patient who received an intestinal transplant, so some T cells may come from the graft donor. The sample in question was PBMCs, obtained 98 days after intestinal transplantation. The CDR3 reads CASSLGQTYEQYF. The CDR3 DNA follows: TGTGCCAGCAGTTTAGGGCAGACCTACGAGCAGTACTTC.